The 27 T cell receptor beta chains below come from one sample, sequenced in a study of blood T cell repertoires in COVID-19. Measured with immunoSEQ multiplex PCR; TCRdb has only the in-frame clones, and not every one. In the table there are a few hundred thousand clones, 80% to 90% of which are singletons. Sequenced sample: PBMCs or T cells enriched from blood (not recorded which). These TCRs come from a woman between 45 and 60 years old who had recovered from COVID-19.

The J gene is TRBJ2-5, the V gene TRBV18, with 9 bases that match TRBD2. CDR1 KGHSH and CDR2 LQKENI come from the germline V gene. Losses at the gene ends were 1 base for V and 3 bases for J; bases not matched to a gene: 9. This CDR3 contains 17 residues. The CDR3 loop is CASSPLSAGGGKETQYF. The DNA for the CDR3 is TGTGCCAGCTCACCACTCTCAGCGGGAGGAGGCAAAGAGACCCAGTACTTC.

The rearrangement uses TRBV7-2 and TRBJ2-7; 7 bases match TRBD1. V was clipped by 1 base and J by 2 bases; unmatched bases: 2. The CDR3 sequence is 14 residues long. The germline gives CDR1 SGHTA, CDR2 FQGNSA. CDR3 in DNA: TGTGCCAGCAGCTTAGACAGGGGAGCCTACGAGCAGTACTTC. Translating gives CASSLDRGAYEQYF.

This chain connects TRBV2 to TRBJ1-1; D might be TRBD1 (5 bases). The CDR3 covers 14 residues. The germline V gene encodes CDR1 SNHLY and CDR2 FYNNEI. V was cut by 7 bases and J by 10 bases, with 22 bases left in between. The CDR3 DNA follows: TGTGCCAGCAAAGTAGACAGTATCCGAATGGTAGCTTTCTTT. Its protein is CASKVDSIRMVAFF.

This clone was seen a handful of times. The chain links TRBV5-1 to TRBJ2-1; D ambiguous. Germline values: CDR1 SGHRS, CDR2 YFSETQ. The CDR3 runs 15 residues. Trimming removed 0 bases from V and 9 bases from J, with 16 bases in between. CDR3 sequence reads: CASSLGFPGSGEQFF. CDR3 DNA sequence: TGCGCCAGCAGCTTGGGATTCCCTGGGTCAGGTGAGCAGTTCTTC.

The chain has TRBV3-1 (or the pseudogene TRBV3-2) and TRBJ2-7, with D maybe TRBD1 (5 bases). V was pared by 4 bases and J by 2 bases, with 15 bases between. CDR1 and CDR2 from the germline V gene are LGHDT and YNNKEL (reference sequence). This CDR3 comprises 15 residues. The CDR3 nucleotides read TGTGCCAGCAGCCTGCTCCCCAGGGCCACCTACGAGCAGTACTTC. It translates to CASSLLPRATYEQYF.

The chain carries TRBV13 and TRBJ1-4; D may be TRBD1 (6 bases). The CDR3 extends over 15 amino acids. Trimming took off 3 bases at V and 5 bases at J, with 13 bases between the two ends. From germline, CDR1 is PRHDT and CDR2 FYEKMQ (reference sequence). CDR3 loop: CASSFFGTSNEKLFF. Written as DNA, the CDR3 is TGTGCCAGCAGCTTTTTCGGGACATCGAATGAAAAACTGTTTTTT.

This clone was detected a few times. This chain uses TRBV19 with TRBJ1-5; TRBD1 agrees at 11 bases. The CDR3 sequence is 15 residues long. V gave up 2 bases and J gave up 11 bases; unmatched junction bases: 8. Per the germline V gene, CDR1 is LNHDA and CDR2 is SQIVND (reference sequence). Here the CDR3 DNA reads TGTGCCAGTAGTATATCCCGGACAGGGGGCGAGGCCCAGCATTTT. Its translation is CASSISRTGGEAQHF.

The rearrangement uses TRBV10-3 and TRBJ2-1; tentative D call: TRBD2 (6 bases). Germline lookup yields CDR1 ENHRY and CDR2 SYGVKD. The CDR3 covers 16 residues. V dropped 0 bases and J dropped 5 bases, with 14 bases sitting between them. The CDR3 sequence: CAISESLGGWNNEQFF. DNA for the CDR3: TGTGCCATCAGTGAGTCGCTCGGGGGATGGAACAATGAGCAGTTCTTC.

The chain combines TRBV3-1 (or the pseudogene TRBV3-2) with TRBJ1-2, with 7 bases identical to TRBD1. The CDR3 totals 15 residues. Germline trimming cut 1 base from V and 8 bases from J; bases unmatched to any gene: 10. Germline CDR1 and CDR2: LGHDT and YNNKEL (reference sequence). CDR3 amino acids: CASSQGQGRMGGYTF. The DNA of the CDR3 is TGTGCCAGCAGCCAAGGACAGGGACGCATGGGGGGCTACACCTTC.

J is TRBJ1-2 and V is TRBV28; perhaps TRBD1 as D (6 bases). The V end lost 6 bases, the J end lost 2 bases, and 10 bases lay between the germline ends. CDR1 and CDR2 (germline): MDHEN, SYDVKM. This CDR3 spans 13 amino acids. CDR3 region: CASRPGQNYGYTF. The CDR3 DNA is TGTGCCAGCAGGCCCGGACAGAACTATGGCTACACCTTC.

The rearrangement joins TRBV19 to TRBJ2-2; the D is unclear. Germline V CDR1 and CDR2: LNHDA, SQIVND (reference sequence). V lost 6 bases to trimming and J lost 9 bases, with 14 bases between them. The CDR3 has 13 residues. The CDR3 coding sequence is TGTGCCAGTAGCCGCACCTCTGACAGGGAGCTGTTTTTT. It specifies CASSRTSDRELFF.

This chain connects TRBV5-4 to TRBJ2-2; 11 bases agree with TRBD2. V shed 2 bases, J shed 4 bases, and the junction held 1 base outside the gene matches. The length of the CDR3 is 15 residues. Germline assignment: CDR1 SGHNT and CDR2 YYREEE (reference sequence). Written as DNA, the CDR3 is TGTGCCAGCAGCTTCACTAGCGGGAGCACCGGGGAGCTGTTTTTT. Encoded protein: CASSFTSGSTGELFF. Combining the CDR3 with reference TRBV5-4 and TRBJ2-2 gives the whole variable domain ETGVTQSPTHLIKTRGQQVTLRCSSQSGHNTVSWYQQALGQGPQFIFQYYREEENGRGNFPPRFSGLQFPNYSSELNVNALELDDSALYLCASSFTSGSTGELFFGEGSRLTVL.

This clone appeared a few times. The CDR3 coding sequence is TGTGCCAGCAGCCCGGGGGGGGCGGTCTTCCTTAAGCAGTTCTTC. Residues: CASSPGGAVFLKQFF. This chain connects TRBV7-9 to TRBJ2-1, with TRBD2 matching 8 bases. The CDR3 has 15 residues. Germline-derived CDR1 and CDR2 are SEHNR and FQNEAQ (reference sequence). The V gene end was trimmed by 5 bases and the J gene end by 11 bases; junction bases not matched to a gene: 14.

This clone was found a few times. The CDR3 loop is CASRQGSGNTIYF. The CDR3, as DNA: TGTGCCAGCAGACAGGGCTCTGGAAACACCATATATTTT. The chain carries TRBV6-5 and TRBJ1-3, with D tentatively TRBD1 (6 bases). The germline CDR1 and CDR2 sequences are MNHEY and SVGAGI. V was pared by 6 bases and J by 0 bases, with 6 bases between. The CDR3 is made up of 13 amino acids.

This chain joins TRBV12-3 or TRBV12-4 and TRBJ1-1; 7 positions agree with TRBD1. This CDR3 contains 11 residues. With V trimmed by 6 bases and J by 8 bases, 3 bases remained unmatched. In DNA, the CDR3 is TGTGCCAGCAGACAGGGGTTGGAAGCTTTCTTT. It yields the protein CASRQGLEAFF.

This clone has only one observation. The V and J genes are TRBV29-1 and TRBJ2-3; weak D call: TRBD2 (6 bases). Per the germline V gene, CDR1 is SQVTM and CDR2 is ANQGSEA. Trimming stripped 4 bases from V and 2 bases from J, with 13 bases between. The CDR3 has 14 residues. This CDR3 is CSVAGVTPTDTQYF. The DNA of the CDR3 is TGCAGCGTTGCGGGGGTGACCCCCACAGATACGCAGTATTTT.

This clone was detected once. The V and J genes are TRBV5-1 and TRBJ1-2; 10 bases are a match to TRBD1. Germline assignment: CDR1 SGHRS and CDR2 YFSETQ. The J segment lost 7 bases and the V segment lost 5 bases, leaving 11 bases of the junction unmatched. The CDR3 length is 15 residues. CDR3 in DNA: TGCGCCAGCAGGTTGCTCCGGGACAGGGGTGGTGGCTACACCTTC. Amino acids: CASRLLRDRGGGYTF.

This rearrangement joins TRBV7-6 to TRBJ2-2; 10 bases agree with TRBD2. The J segment lost 7 bases and the V segment lost 3 bases, leaving 8 bases of the junction unmatched. The CDR3 runs to 16 residues. Germline V gene lookup returns CDR1 SGHVS and CDR2 FNYEAQ. CDR3 in DNA: TGTGCCAGCAGCTTCGCTAGCGGGAGTGGAGTCGGGGAGCTGTTTTTT. It yields the protein CASSFASGSGVGELFF.

The rearrangement uses TRBV10-3 and TRBJ2-3, with TRBD2 matching 8 bases. From germline, CDR1 is ENHRY and CDR2 SYGVKD. After removal of 6 bases from V and 2 bases from J, the junction contained 13 bases not matched to a gene. CDR3 length: 17 residues. CDR3 DNA: TGTGCCATCAGCAACTTGTTCGGAGCGGGGGACACAGATACGCAGTATTTT. It specifies CAISNLFGAGDTDTQYF.

V gene TRBV2 combines with J gene TRBJ1-2, with 8 bases identical to TRBD1. Germline CDR1 SNHLY, CDR2 FYNNEI. The CDR3 length is 14 residues. With V trimmed by 1 base and J by 2 bases, 0 bases remained unmatched. The CDR3 DNA is TGTGCCAGCAGTGAAGGGACAGGGAACTATGGCTACACCTTC. Amino acids: CASSEGTGNYGYTF.

The chain recombines TRBV18 with TRBJ2-7; 7 bases are shared with TRBD2. The trim removed 6 bases at V and 4 bases at J, leaving 12 bases unmatched. The CDR3 has 15 amino acids. The germline CDR1 and CDR2 sequences are KGHSH and LQKENI. In DNA form, the CDR3 reads TGTGCCAGCTCGAGAGGACTAGTTTCGGTTTACGAGCAGTACTTC. Its protein product is CASSRGLVSVYEQYF.

In its sample, this clone was seen once. The J gene is TRBJ2-1, the V gene TRBV9; 8 bases map to TRBD1. The CDR3 extends over 15 amino acids. CDR1 is SGDLS, CDR2 YYNGEE, per germline. J lost 2 bases, V lost 4 bases, and 5 bases had no gene match. CDR3 in amino acids: CASSLGQGPYNEQFF. CDR3 bases: TGTGCCAGCAGCTTAGGACAGGGCCCCTACAATGAGCAGTTCTTC.

V gene TRBV15 combines with J gene TRBJ2-3; TRBD2 might be the D (5 bases). V was shortened by 3 bases and J by 4 bases, with 11 bases between the two germline ends. The germline V gene has CDR1 LNHNV and CDR2 YYDKDF (reference sequence). The CDR3 extends over 14 amino acids. The CDR3 region is CATSSPGNPDTQYF. Written as DNA, the CDR3 is TGTGCCACCAGCAGCCCCGGGAACCCAGATACGCAGTATTTT.

The genes are TRBV6-5 and TRBJ2-6; D perhaps matches TRBD2 (5 bases). V was pared by 6 bases and J by 10 bases, with 10 bases between. Per germline, CDR1 MNHEY and CDR2 SVGAGI. There are 12 residues in the CDR3. This chain's CDR3 is CASRLDYNVLTF. CDR3 nucleotides: TGTGCCAGCAGGTTAGACTATAACGTCCTGACTTTC.

The rearrangement uses TRBV24-1 and TRBJ1-2, with TRBD1 matching 9 bases. V shed 5 bases, J shed 2 bases, and the junction held 8 bases outside the gene matches. CDR3 length: 16 residues. CDR1 KGHDR and CDR2 SFDVKD come from the germline V gene. CDR3 nucleotides: TGTGCCACCAGTGGTGGGGGGACAGGGCTGAACTATGGCTACACCTTC. This encodes CATSGGGTGLNYGYTF.

This clone was counted only a few times. The chain recombines TRBV19 with TRBJ1-5; no definite D call. Germline values: CDR1 LNHDA, CDR2 SQIVND (reference sequence). Trimming took 1 base from V and 6 from J, leaving 10 bases between them. The length of the CDR3 is 14 residues. The CDR3 protein is CASSIGGKGQPQHF. Written as DNA, the CDR3 is TGTGCCAGTAGTATAGGAGGGAAGGGTCAGCCCCAGCATTTT.

This clone was counted once. The chain has TRBV24-1 and TRBJ2-3; tentative D call: TRBD2 (7 bases). The CDR3 contains 16 residues. In germline, CDR1 is KGHDR, CDR2 SFDVKD. Trimming took 0 bases from V and 0 from J, leaving 9 bases between them. This CDR3 reads CATSDLGGASTDTQYF. CDR3 nucleotide sequence: TGTGCCACCAGTGATTTGGGGGGGGCTAGCACAGATACGCAGTATTTT.